This T cell receptor beta chain stems from a study of blood T cell repertoires in COVID-19 (dated by TCRdb to the early 2020s). Study-wide context: Collaborator samples came from the United States, Italy and Spain and covered acute and convalescent phases of COVID-19. HLA class I and class II types, where available, came from metadata supplied by the sample provider rather than from assay-based typing. Nearly every sample came with metadata listing a de-identified subject ID, COVID-19 status, age in years and sex. The repertoires were released in a freely available public database intended as a resource for research on the immune response to SARS-CoV-2. The prospective study material was composed of cDNA or gDNA derived from T cells, B-cell-depleted T cells, or PBMCs. Samples came from the ongoing ImmuneRACE study (first 160 participants) plus 1,254 subjects from 6 global collaborators. Subjects who had been exposed to COVID-19, were actively infected with it, or had recovered from it provided the deeply sampled blood TCRbeta repertoires that made up the dataset. The paper as a whole reports these results and caveats: The quantity of clinical and demographic metadata differed by source and by participant and was supplied without curation.

This clone appeared once. The target of this receptor is not known. No qualities accompany the bases; no much larger clone lies one base away. The collaborating institutions used their own protocols to collect whole blood in K2EDTA tubes. For TCRbeta analysis, collaborators shipped samples in one of three forms: frozen whole blood, isolated PBMCs, or DNA extracted from either of those sample types. TCRbeta CDR3 regions were amplified from genomic DNA by means of the immunoSEQ Assay, a bias-controlled multiplex PCR. Per the source publication's procedure: Within the assay, amplification of reference gene primers was used to estimate how many nucleated cells each sample contained. Sequence reads were collapsed and filtered to measure the absolute abundance of every unique TCRbeta CDR3 rearrangement. For each sample, productive Simpson clonality was calculated as the square root of Simpson's diversity index over productive rearrangements. TCRdb obtained this table from immuneACCESS and retained in-frame rearrangements with V and J assigned. These tables miss some clones; where compared with another copy, unresolved V genes account for less than half of the shortfall, and the remainder is unexplained. That table furnishes V, J and clone size, whereas the DNA furnished D and trimming. This sample gives tens of thousands of clones in total; 75% to 90% of them show up just once. The ten biggest clones cover about 15% of the sample.

Sequenced input: peripheral blood. This TCR came from a man between 65 and 85 years old with active or convalescent COVID-19.

The sequenced DNA: TGTGCCAGCTCACCACCGATCGGTGAAGCTTTCTTT. It is translated as CASSPPIGEAFF. Rearrangement joined TRBV18 to TRBJ1-1, with no confident D gene call. V is clipped by 0 bases and J by 7 bases, and the sequence between their germline boundaries is 6 bases long. CDR1 is given as KGHSH and CDR2 as LQKENI, both from the germline V gene. Reading from cysteine to phenylalanine, the CDR3 counts 12 amino acids. Just CDR3 DNA is preserved here, 36 bases in frame from base 1.